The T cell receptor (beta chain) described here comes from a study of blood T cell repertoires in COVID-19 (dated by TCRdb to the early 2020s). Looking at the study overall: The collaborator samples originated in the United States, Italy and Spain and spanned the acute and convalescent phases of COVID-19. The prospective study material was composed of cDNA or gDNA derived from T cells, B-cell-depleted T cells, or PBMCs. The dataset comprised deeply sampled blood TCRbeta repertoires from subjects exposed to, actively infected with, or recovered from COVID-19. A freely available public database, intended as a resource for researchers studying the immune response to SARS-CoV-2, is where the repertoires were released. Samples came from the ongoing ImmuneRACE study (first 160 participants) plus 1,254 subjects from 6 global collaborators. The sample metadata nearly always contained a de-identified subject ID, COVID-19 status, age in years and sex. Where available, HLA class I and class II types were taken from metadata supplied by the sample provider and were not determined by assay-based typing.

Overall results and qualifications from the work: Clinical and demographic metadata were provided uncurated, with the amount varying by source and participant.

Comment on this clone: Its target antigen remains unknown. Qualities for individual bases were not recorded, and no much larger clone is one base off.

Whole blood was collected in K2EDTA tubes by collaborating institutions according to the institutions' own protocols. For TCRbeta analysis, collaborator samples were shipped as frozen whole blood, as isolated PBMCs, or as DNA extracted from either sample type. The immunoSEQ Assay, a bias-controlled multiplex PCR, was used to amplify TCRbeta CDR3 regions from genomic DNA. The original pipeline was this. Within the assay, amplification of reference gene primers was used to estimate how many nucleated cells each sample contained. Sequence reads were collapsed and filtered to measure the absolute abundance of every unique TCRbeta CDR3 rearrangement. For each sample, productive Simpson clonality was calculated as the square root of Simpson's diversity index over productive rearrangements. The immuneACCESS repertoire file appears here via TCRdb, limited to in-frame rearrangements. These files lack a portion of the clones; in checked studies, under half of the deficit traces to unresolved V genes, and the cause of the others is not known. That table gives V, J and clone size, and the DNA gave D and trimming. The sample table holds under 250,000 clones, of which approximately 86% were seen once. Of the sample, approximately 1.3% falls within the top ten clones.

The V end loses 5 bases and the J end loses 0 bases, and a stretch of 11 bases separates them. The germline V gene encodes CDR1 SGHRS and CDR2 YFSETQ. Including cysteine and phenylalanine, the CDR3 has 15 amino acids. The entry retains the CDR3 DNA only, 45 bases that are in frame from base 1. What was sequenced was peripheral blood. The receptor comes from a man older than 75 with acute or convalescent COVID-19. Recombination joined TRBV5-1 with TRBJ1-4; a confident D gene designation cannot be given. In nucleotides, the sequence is TGCGCCAGCAGTCCCGACCAGGCAACTAATGAAAAACTGTTTTTT. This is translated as CASSPDQATNEKLFF.